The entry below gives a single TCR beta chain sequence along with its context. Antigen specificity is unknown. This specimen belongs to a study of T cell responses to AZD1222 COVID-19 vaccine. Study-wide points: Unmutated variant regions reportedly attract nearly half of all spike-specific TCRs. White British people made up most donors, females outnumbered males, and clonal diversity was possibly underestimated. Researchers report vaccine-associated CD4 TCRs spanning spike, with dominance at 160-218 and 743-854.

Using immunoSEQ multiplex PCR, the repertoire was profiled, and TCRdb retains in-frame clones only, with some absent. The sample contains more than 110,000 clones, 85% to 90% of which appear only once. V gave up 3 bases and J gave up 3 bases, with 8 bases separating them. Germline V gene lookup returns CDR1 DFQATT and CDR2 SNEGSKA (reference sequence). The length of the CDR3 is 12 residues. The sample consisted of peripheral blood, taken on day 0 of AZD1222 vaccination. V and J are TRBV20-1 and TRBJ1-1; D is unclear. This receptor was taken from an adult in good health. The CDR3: CSASFGHTEAFF. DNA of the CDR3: TGCAGTGCTAGTTTCGGGCACACTGAAGCTTTCTTT.